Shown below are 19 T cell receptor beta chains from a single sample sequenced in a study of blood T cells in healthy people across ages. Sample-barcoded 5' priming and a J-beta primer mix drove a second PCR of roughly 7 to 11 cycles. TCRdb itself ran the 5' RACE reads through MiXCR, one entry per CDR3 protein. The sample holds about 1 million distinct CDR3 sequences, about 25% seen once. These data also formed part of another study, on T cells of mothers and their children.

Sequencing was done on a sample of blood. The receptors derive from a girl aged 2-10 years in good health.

This CDR3 is CSVASQEKDNEQFF. The CDR3 coding sequence is TGCAGCGTGGCGTCTCAGGAGAAGGACAATGAGCAGTTCTTC. This chain links TRBV29-1 with TRBJ2-1; D unresolved. V was pared by 6 bases and J by 5 bases, with 17 bases between. Looked up from germline, CDR1 is SQVTM and CDR2 is ANQGSEA. The CDR3 covers 14 residues.

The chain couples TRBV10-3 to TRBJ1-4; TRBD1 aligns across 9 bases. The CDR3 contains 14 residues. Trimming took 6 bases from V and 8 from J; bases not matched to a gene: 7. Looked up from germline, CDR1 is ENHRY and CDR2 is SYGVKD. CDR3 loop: CAIRRTGEEEKLFF. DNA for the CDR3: TGTGCCATCAGGAGGACAGGGGAGGAGGAAAAACTGTTTTTT.

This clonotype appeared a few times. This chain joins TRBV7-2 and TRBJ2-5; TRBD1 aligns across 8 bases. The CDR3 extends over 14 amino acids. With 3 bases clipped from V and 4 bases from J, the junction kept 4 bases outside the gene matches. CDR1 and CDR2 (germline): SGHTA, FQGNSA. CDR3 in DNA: TGTGCCAGCAGCTTGACAGGGGACGGAGAGACCCAGTACTTC. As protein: CASSLTGDGETQYF.

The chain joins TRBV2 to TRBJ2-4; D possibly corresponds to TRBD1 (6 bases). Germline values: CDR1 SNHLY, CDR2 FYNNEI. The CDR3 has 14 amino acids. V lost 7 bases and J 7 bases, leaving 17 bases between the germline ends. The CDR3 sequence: CASIGTGWANIQYF. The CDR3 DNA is TGTGCCAGCATCGGCACAGGGTGGGCGAACATTCAGTACTTC.

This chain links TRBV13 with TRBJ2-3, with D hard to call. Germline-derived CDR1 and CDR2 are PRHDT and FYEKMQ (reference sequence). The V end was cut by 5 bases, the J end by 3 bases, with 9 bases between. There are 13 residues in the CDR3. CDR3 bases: TGTGCCAGCAGCCTATATACAACAGATACGCAGTATTTT. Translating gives CASSLYTTDTQYF.

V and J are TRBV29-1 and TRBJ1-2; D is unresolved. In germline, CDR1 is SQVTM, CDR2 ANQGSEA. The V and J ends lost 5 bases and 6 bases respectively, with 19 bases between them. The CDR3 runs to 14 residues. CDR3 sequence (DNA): TGCAGCGTTACCCCGCGGCCCCGGGTCCATGGCTACACCTTC. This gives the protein CSVTPRPRVHGYTF.

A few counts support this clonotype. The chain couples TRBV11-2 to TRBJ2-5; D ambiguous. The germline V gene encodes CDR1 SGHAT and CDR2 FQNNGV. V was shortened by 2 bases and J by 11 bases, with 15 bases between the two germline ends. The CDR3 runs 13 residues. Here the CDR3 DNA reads TGTGCCAGCAGCTTAAGTTCGGTACACCAGCAGTACTTC. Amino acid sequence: CASSLSSVHQQYF.

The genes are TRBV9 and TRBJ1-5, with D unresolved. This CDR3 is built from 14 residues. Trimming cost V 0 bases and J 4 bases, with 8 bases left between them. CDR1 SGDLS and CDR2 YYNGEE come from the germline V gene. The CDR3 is CASSVGGANQPQHF. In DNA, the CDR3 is TGTGCCAGCAGCGTAGGGGGAGCGAATCAGCCCCAGCATTTT.

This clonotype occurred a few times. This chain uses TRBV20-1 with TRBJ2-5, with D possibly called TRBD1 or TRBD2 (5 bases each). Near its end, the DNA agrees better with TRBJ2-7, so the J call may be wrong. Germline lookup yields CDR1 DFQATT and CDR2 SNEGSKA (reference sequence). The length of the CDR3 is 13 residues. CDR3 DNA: TGCAGTGCTGTCCGGGACCGCTACTACGAGCAGTACTTC. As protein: CSAVRDRYYEQYF.

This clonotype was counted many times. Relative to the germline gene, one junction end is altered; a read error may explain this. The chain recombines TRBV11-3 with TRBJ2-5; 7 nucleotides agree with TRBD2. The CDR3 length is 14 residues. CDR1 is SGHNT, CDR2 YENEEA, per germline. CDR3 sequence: CASSSLAEQETQYF. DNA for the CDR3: TGTGCCAGCAGTTCTCTAGCGGAACAAGAGACCCAGTATTTC. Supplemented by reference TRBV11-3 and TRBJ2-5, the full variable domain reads EAGVVQSPRYKIIEKKQPVAFWCNPISGHNTLYWYLQNLGQGPELLIRYENEEAVDDSQLPKDRFSAERLKGVDSTLKIQPAELGDSAVYLCASSSLAEQETQYFGPGTRLLVL.

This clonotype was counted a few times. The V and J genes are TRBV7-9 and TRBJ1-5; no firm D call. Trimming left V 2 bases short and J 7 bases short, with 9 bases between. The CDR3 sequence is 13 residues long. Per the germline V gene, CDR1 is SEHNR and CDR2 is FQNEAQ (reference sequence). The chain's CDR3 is CASSLLGQQPQHF. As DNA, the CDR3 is TGTGCCAGCAGCTTACTGGGTCAACAGCCCCAGCATTTT.

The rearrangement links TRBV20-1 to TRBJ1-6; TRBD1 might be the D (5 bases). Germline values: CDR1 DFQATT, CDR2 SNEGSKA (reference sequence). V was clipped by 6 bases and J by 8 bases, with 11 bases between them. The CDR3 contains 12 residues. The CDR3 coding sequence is TGCAGTGCCCGCAGGGTAGATTCACCCCTCCACTTT. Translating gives CSARRVDSPLHF.

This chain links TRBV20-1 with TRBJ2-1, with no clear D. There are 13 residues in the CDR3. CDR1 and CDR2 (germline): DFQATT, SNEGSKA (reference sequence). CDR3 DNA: TGCACAGTTAGTGGGCAGTTAAACAATGAGCAGTTCTTC. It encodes CTVSGQLNNEQFF.

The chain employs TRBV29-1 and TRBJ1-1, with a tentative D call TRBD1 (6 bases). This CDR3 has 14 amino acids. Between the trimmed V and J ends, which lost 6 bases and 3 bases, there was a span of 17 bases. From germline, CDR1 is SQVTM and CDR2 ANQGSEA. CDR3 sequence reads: CSVQLRQAYTEAFF. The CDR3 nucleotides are TGCAGCGTCCAACTACGACAGGCCTACACTGAAGCTTTCTTT. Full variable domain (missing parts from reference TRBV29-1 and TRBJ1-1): SAVISQKPSRDICQRGTSLTIQCQVDSQVTMMFWYRQQPGQSLTLIATANQGSEATYESGFVIDKFPISRPNLTFSTLTVSNMSPEDSSIYLCSVQLRQAYTEAFFGQGTRLTVV.

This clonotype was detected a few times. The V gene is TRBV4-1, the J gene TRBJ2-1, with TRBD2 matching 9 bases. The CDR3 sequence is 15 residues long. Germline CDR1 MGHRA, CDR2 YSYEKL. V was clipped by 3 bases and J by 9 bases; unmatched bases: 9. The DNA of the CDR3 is TGCGCCAGCAGCCAGTTTAGCGGGAGCGGGAGTGAGCAGTTCTTC. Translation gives CASSQFSGSGSEQFF.

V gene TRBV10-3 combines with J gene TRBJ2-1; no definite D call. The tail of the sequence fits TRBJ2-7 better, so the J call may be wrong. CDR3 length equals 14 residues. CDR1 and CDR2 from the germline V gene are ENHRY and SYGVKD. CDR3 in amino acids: CAISEDGSSYEQYF. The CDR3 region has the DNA TGTGCCATCAGTGAGGACGGAAGCTCCTACGAGCAGTACTTC.

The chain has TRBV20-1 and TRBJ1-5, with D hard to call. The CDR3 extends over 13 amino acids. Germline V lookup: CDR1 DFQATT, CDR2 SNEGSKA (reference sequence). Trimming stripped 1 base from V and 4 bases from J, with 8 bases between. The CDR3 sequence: CSARGTENQPQHF. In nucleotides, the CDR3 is TGCAGTGCTAGAGGAACGGAAAATCAGCCCCAGCATTTT.

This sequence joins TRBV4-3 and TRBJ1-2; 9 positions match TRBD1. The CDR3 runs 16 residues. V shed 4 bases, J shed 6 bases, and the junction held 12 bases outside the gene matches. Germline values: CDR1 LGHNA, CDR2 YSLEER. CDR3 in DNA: TGCGCCAGCAGCCCCGACCAAACAGGGGGCGCACATGGCTACACCTTC. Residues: CASSPDQTGGAHGYTF.

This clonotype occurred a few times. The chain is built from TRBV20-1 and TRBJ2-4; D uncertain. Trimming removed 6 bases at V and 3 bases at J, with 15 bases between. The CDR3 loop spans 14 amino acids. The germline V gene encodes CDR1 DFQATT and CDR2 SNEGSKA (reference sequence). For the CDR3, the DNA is TGCAGTGCCAGCCCCCCGGCAAGCAAAAACATTCAGTACTTC. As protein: CSASPPASKNIQYF.